These 4 T cell receptor beta chains share one sample of origin, sequenced in a study of cytomegalovirus exposure and HLA in healthy donors. The repertoire was sequenced with immunoSEQ multiplex PCR; TCRdb's copy has only in-frame clones and lacks some. The top ten clones hold roughly 6.6% of a sample with roughly 180,000 clones, about 89% of them seen once. Sequencing was performed on PBMCs. Receptors originate from a man under 40 in good health and CMV-seropositive.

The chain uses TRBV7-9 and TRBJ2-7; 11 bases map to TRBD2. This CDR3 is 14 amino acids long. V was pared by 5 bases and J by 2 bases, with 2 bases of the junction left unmatched. Germline loops: CDR1 SEHNR, CDR2 FQNEAQ (reference sequence). The CDR3 region is CASSGTSGPYEQYF. The CDR3 bases are TGTGCCAGCAGCGGGACTAGCGGTCCCTACGAGCAGTACTTC. Supplemented by reference TRBV7-9 and TRBJ2-7, the full variable domain reads DTGVSQNPRHKITKRGQNVTFRCDPISEHNRLYWYRQTLGQGPEFLTYFQNEAQLEKSRLLSDRFSAERPKGSFSTLEIQRTEQGDSAMYLCASSGTSGPYEQYFGPGTRLTVT.

The rearrangement links TRBV27 to TRBJ2-2, with 7 bases that match TRBD2. The V segment lost 3 bases and the J segment 6 bases; nucleotides outside the gene matches: 10. Germline V gives CDR1 MNHEY, CDR2 SMNVEV (reference sequence). The CDR3 runs 16 residues. The CDR3 loop is CASSFNPWGRAGELFF. In DNA, the CDR3 is TGTGCCAGCAGTTTCAACCCCTGGGGGAGGGCCGGGGAGCTGTTTTTT.

This chain connects TRBV12-5 to TRBJ2-3; D is perhaps TRBD1 (6 bases). Trimming took 1 base from V and 1 from J, leaving 15 bases between them. The CDR3 is 17 residues long. Per the germline V gene, CDR1 is LGHNT and CDR2 is FRNRAP. The CDR3 protein is CASGLGSGAMGTDTQYF. The CDR3 DNA is TGTGCTAGTGGTTTGGGTTCAGGGGCGATGGGCACAGATACGCAGTATTTT.

V gene TRBV6-5 combines with J gene TRBJ2-2; 7 bases map to TRBD1. V shed 5 bases and J 5 bases; nucleotides not matched to a gene: 8. The CDR3 is made up of 15 amino acids. Germline lookup yields CDR1 MNHEY and CDR2 SVGAGI. CDR3: CASSRRTGVTGELFF. CDR3 sequence (DNA): TGTGCCAGCAGTCGGCGGACAGGTGTGACCGGGGAGCTGTTTTTT.